The 14 T cell receptor beta chains below come from one sample, sequenced in a study of blood T cell repertoires in COVID-19. Data came from immunoSEQ multiplex PCR; TCRdb stores just in-frame clones and leaves some out. The profile covers 140,000 or so clones, with roughly 82% appearing a single time and roughly 10% taken by the ten largest. The sequenced sample was peripheral blood. The receptors were sampled from a man aged 60-69 years with active or convalescent COVID-19.

The chain links TRBV7-2 to TRBJ2-1; D possibly corresponds to TRBD2 (6 bases). The V and J ends lost 5 bases and 10 bases respectively, with 24 bases between them. The germline CDR1 and CDR2 sequences are SGHTA and FQGNSA. The CDR3 runs to 16 residues. The CDR3: CASSARGLRGQEEQFF. CDR3 nucleotide sequence: TGTGCCAGCAGCGCAAGGGGACTCAGAGGGCAGGAAGAGCAGTTCTTC. The full variable domain, in which reference TRBV7-2 and TRBJ2-1 provide the parts outside the CDR3, is GAGVSQSPSNKVTEKGKDVELRCDPISGHTALYWYRQSLGQGLEFLIYFQGNSAPDKSGLPSDRFSAERTGGSVSTLTIQRTQQEDSAVYLCASSARGLRGQEEQFFGPGTRLTVL.

The chain carries TRBV28 and TRBJ2-3; a possible D gene is TRBD2 (5 bases). CDR3 length: 14 amino acids. CDR1 is MDHEN, CDR2 SYDVKM, per germline. V was trimmed by 3 bases and J by 6 bases, leaving 13 bases between them. CDR3 DNA: TGTGCCAGCAGTTTGTTTCGCGGGCCCGATACGCAGTATTTT. The encoded protein is CASSLFRGPDTQYF.

The chain links TRBV6-2 or TRBV6-3 to TRBJ2-7; 9 bases map to TRBD1. The CDR3 length is 13 residues. V lost 4 bases and J lost 3; bases outside the gene matches: 1. CDR1 and CDR2 from the germline V gene are MNHEY and SVGEGT. This chain's CDR3 is CASSWTGVYEQYV. The CDR3 DNA reads as TGTGCCAGCAGTTGGACAGGGGTCTACGAGCAGTACGTC.

The table lists this clone with a count of one. The chain carries TRBV30 and TRBJ1-6, with 9 positions matching TRBD1. The CDR3 spans 13 residues. J lost 7 bases, V lost 4 bases, and 2 bases had no gene match. Germline V lookup: CDR1 GTSNPN, CDR2 SVGIG (reference sequence). The CDR3 DNA is TGTGCCTGGACCGGGACAGGGAATTCACCCCTCCACTTT. Protein product: CAWTGTGNSPLHF.

This chain uses TRBV4-1 with TRBJ1-2, with TRBD1 matching over 9 bases. CDR1 and CDR2 (germline): MGHRA, YSYEKL. Trimming cost V 2 bases and J 4 bases; bases outside gene matches: 17. The CDR3 is made up of 19 amino acids. The CDR3 DNA reads TGCGCCAGCAGCCAAACCCCTTCGACAGGGGGTATGGCCTCCTATGGCTACACCTTC. Residues: CASSQTPSTGGMASYGYTF.

The chain combines TRBV6-1 with TRBJ2-7; D is perhaps TRBD1 (6 bases). CDR1 is MNHNS and CDR2 is SASEGT in the germline V gene. The CDR3 has 14 amino acids. Trimming left V 3 bases short and J 4 bases short, with 13 bases between. Here the CDR3 reads CASSEGTGSYEQYV. The DNA of the CDR3 is TGTGCCAGCAGTGAGGGAACAGGGAGTTACGAGCAGTACGTC.

This rearrangement joins TRBV30 to TRBJ1-3; D ambiguous. Trimming shortened V by 1 base and J by 0 bases, and 4 bases separated the two germline ends. The CDR3 loop spans 13 amino acids. CDR1 and CDR2 from the germline V gene are GTSNPN and SVGIG (reference sequence). CDR3 coding DNA: TGTGCCTGGAGTGCAGTCTCTGGAAACACCATATATTTT. It translates to CAWSAVSGNTIYF. Looking up the rest from reference TRBV30 and TRBJ1-3 gives the full variable domain: SQTIHQWPATLVQPVGSPLSLECTVEGTSNPNLYWYRQAAGRGLQLLFYSVGIGQISSEVPQNLSASRPQDRQFILSSKKLLLSDSGFYLCAWSAVSGNTIYFGEGSWLTVV.

The rearrangement joins TRBV11-2 to TRBJ1-1, with D possibly TRBD1 on 6 matching bases. In germline, CDR1 is SGHAT, CDR2 FQNNGV. Trimming pared 7 bases from V and 10 bases from J, leaving 13 bases between. This CDR3 has 11 amino acids. The CDR3 DNA reads as TGTGCCAGCACTACAGGGATCGGAGCTTTCTTT. Translated, it gives CASTTGIGAFF.

The chain recombines TRBV6-2 or TRBV6-3 with TRBJ1-3, with D unresolved. The CDR3 is 19 residues long. V lost 6 bases to trimming and J lost 2 bases, with 26 bases between them. Germline lookup yields CDR1 MNHEY and CDR2 SVGEGT. The CDR3 region is CASRPSKGQVSSPGNTIYF. The CDR3 DNA follows: TGTGCCAGCAGGCCTTCCAAAGGTCAGGTATCGTCGCCTGGAAACACCATATATTTT.

This clone was counted a single time. The chain joins TRBV18 to TRBJ2-7; D is possibly TRBD1 (6 bases). From germline, CDR1 is KGHSH and CDR2 LQKENI. The CDR3 is 14 amino acids. The V and J ends lost 4 bases and 2 bases respectively, with 12 bases between them. CDR3 sequence: CASSLNRDTYEQYF. The CDR3 coding sequence is TGTGCCAGCTCACTTAACAGGGACACCTACGAGCAGTACTTC.

This clone came up a few times. Different DNA sequences within this sample yield the same CDR3. The V call is TRBV12-3 or TRBV12-4, the J call TRBJ1-1; D remains unclear. The CDR3 is made up of 13 amino acids. Trimming cost V 3 bases and J 1 base, with 6 bases left between them. As DNA, the CDR3 is TGTGCCAGCAGTTTTGGCAGGAACACTGAAGCTTTCTTT. This codes for CASSFGRNTEAFF.

The chain has TRBV5-1 and TRBJ1-2; no clear D gene. Germline V gives CDR1 SGHRS, CDR2 YFSETQ. This CDR3 has 14 amino acids. Trimming stripped 7 bases from V and 6 bases from J, with 19 bases between. The CDR3 coding sequence is TGCGCCAGCTCTAGCCGGGGAATTAGCGATGGCTACACCTTC. Protein product: CASSSRGISDGYTF.

The V and J genes are TRBV12-3 or TRBV12-4 and TRBJ1-2; D not resolved. The CDR3 covers 13 residues. Trimming cost V 6 bases and J 8 bases, with 16 bases left between them. The CDR3 loop reads CASSMDSLMGYTF. CDR3 bases: TGTGCCAGCAGCATGGACTCCCTTATGGGCTACACCTTC.

The gene calls are TRBV11-3 and TRBJ2-1, with D maybe TRBD2 (6 bases). CDR1 SGHNT and CDR2 YENEEA come from the germline V gene. V was pared by 0 bases and J by 4 bases, with 10 bases between. The CDR3 contains 15 residues. CDR3 nucleotide sequence: TGTGCCAGCAGCTTAGAGGCGGGGCCTTACAATGAGCAGTTCTTC. It encodes CASSLEAGPYNEQFF.